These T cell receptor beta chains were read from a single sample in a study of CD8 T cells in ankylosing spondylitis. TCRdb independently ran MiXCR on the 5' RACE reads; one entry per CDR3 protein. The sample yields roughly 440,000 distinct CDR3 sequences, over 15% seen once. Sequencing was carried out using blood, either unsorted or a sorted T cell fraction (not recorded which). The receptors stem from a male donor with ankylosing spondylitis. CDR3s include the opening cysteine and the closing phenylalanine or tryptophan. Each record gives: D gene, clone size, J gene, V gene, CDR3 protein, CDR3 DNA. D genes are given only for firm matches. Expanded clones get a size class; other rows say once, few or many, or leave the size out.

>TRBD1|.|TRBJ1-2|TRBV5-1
CASSNRDRGPDYGYTF
TGCGCCAGCAGCAACCGGGACAGGGGGCCTGACTATGGCTACACCTTC
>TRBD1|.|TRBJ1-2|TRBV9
CASSVDRGGYGYTF
TGTGCCAGCAGCGTAGACAGGGGAGGATATGGCTACACCTTC
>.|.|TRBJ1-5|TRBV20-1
CSATSTSYRNQPQHF
TGCAGTGCTACATCTACGTCTTATCGCAATCAGCCCCAGCATTTT
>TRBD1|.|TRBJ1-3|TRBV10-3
CAISNYRDSSGNTIYF
TGTGCCATCAGTAACTACCGGGACAGCTCTGGAAACACCATATATTTT
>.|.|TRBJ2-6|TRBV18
CASSPLRTGTFGANVLTF
TGTGCCAGCTCACCACTTCGCACAGGGACGTTTGGGGCCAACGTCCTGACTTTC
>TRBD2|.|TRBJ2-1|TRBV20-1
CSASKRGVYNEQFF
TGCAGTGCTAGCAAGCGGGGGGTCTACAATGAGCAGTTCTTC
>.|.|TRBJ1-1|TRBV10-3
CAIRRAGGDTEAFF
TGTGCCATCAGAAGGGCGGGGGGGGACACTGAAGCTTTCTTT
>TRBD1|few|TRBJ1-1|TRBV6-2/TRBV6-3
CATSKPGQGNTEAFF
TGTGCCACCTCGAAACCAGGACAGGGGAACACTGAAGCTTTCTTT
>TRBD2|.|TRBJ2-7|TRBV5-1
CASSPHGTSGSYEQYF
TGCGCCAGCAGCCCCCATGGGACTAGCGGGAGCTACGAGCAGTACTTC
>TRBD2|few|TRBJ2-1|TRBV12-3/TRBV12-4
CASGGGGPGLARNEQFF
TGTGCCAGCGGGGGCGGGGGACCGGGACTAGCCCGCAATGAGCAGTTCTTC
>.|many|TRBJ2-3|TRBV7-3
CASSLMGGRTDTQYF
TGTGCCAGCAGCTTAATGGGGGGTCGGACAGATACGCAGTATTTT
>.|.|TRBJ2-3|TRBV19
CASNLMGGTDTQYF
TGTGCCAGCAATCTAATGGGGGGCACAGATACGCAGTATTTT
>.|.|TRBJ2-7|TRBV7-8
CASSGGLVYEQYF
TGTGCCAGCAGCGGGGGCCTCGTCTACGAGCAGTACTTC
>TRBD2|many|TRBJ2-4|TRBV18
CASSPPYRLAGGPNIQYF
TGTGCCAGCTCACCACCGTATCGCCTAGCGGGGGGGCCAAACATTCAGTACTTC
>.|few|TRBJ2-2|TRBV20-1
CSAPSISGELFF
TGCAGTGCCCCTAGCATCTCCGGGGAGCTGTTTTTT
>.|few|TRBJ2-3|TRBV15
CATSRDKTGLTDTQYF
TGTGCCACCAGCAGAGATAAAACTGGTCTCACAGATACGCAGTATTTT
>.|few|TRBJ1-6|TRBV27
CASSFINSPLHF
TGTGCCAGCAGTTTCATTAATTCACCCCTCCACTTT
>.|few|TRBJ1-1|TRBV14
CASSQALQNTEAFF
TGTGCCAGCAGCCAAGCATTGCAGAACACTGAAGCTTTCTTT
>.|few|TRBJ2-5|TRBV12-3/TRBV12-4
CASSPLRGSPQETQYF
TGTGCCAGCAGTCCCCTCCGGGGGAGCCCCCAAGAGACCCAGTACTTC
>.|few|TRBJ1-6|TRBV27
CASSFMNNSPLHF
TGTGCCAGTAGCTTCATGAATAATTCACCCCTCCACTTT
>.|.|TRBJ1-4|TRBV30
CAWRPSQAHNEKLFF
TGTGCCTGGAGGCCCAGTCAGGCCCATAATGAAAAACTGTTTTTT
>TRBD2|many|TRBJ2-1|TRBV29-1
CSVPLAGAREQFF
TGCAGCGTTCCCCTAGCGGGAGCCCGTGAGCAGTTCTTC
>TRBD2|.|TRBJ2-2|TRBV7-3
CTSSFSSGSITGELFF
TGTACCAGCAGCTTTTCTAGCGGGAGTATAACCGGGGAGCTGTTTTTT
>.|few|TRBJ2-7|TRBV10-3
CAISEVEGYEQYF
TGTGCCATCAGTGAGGTGGAGGGGTACGAGCAGTACTTC
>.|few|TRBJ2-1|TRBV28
CASSFVFGSYNEQFF
TGTGCCAGCAGTTTCGTTTTCGGCTCCTACAATGAGCAGTTCTTC
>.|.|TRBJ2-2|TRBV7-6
CASSPTVAPDDTGELFF
TGTGCCAGCAGCCCCACTGTAGCGCCCGATGACACCGGGGAGCTGTTTTTT
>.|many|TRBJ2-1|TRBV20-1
CSAKSQVTYNEQFF
TGCAGTGCAAAGAGCCAGGTCACCTACAATGAGCAGTTCTTC
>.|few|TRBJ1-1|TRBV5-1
CASSLAVVNTEAFF
TGCGCCAGCAGCTTGGCCGTAGTAAACACTGAAGCTTTCTTT
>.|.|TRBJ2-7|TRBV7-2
CASSLNPGGGPYEQYF
TGTGCCAGCAGCCTTAACCCTGGGGGAGGTCCCTACGAGCAGTACTTC
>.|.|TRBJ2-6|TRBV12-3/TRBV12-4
CASSLPGRSPGANVLTF
TGTGCCAGCAGTTTACCGGGGAGGTCCCCTGGGGCCAACGTCCTGACTTTC
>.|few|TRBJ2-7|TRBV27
CASISAYYEQYF
TGTGCCAGCATTTCCGCATACTACGAGCAGTACTTC
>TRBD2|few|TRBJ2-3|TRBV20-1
CSARDRGLAGGWSTDTQYF
TGCAGTGCTAGAGATCGAGGTCTAGCGGGGGGGTGGAGCACAGATACGCAGTATTTT
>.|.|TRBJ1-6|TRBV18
CASSPPDGISPLHF
TGTGCCAGCTCACCACCCGACGGAATATCTCCCCTCCACTTT
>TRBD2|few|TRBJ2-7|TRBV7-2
CASSIQLASHHEQYF
TGTGCCAGCAGCATCCAACTAGCGTCCCACCACGAGCAGTACTTC
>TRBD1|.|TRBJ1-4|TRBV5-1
CASSGGTGLTEKLFF
TGCGCCAGCAGCGGGGGGACAGGGTTAACTGAAAAACTGTTTTTT
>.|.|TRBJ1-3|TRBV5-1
CASSLSSGGASGNTIYF
TGCGCCAGCAGCTTGTCATCCGGGGGCGCGTCTGGAAACACCATATATTTT
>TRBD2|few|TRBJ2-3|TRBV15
CATSKHSGTSGTDTQYF
TGTGCCACCAGCAAGCACTCCGGGACTAGCGGTACAGATACGCAGTATTTT
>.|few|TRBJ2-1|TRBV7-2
CASSLEGFRYDNEQFF
TGTGCCAGCAGCTTAGAGGGGTTTAGGTACGACAATGAGCAGTTCTTC
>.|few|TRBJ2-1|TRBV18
CASSPPTRRNEQFF
TGTGCCAGCTCACCACCTACACGAAGAAATGAGCAGTTCTTC
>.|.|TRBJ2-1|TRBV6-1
CASSRAVGGSYNEQFF
TGTGCCAGCAGCCGTGCGGTAGGGGGGTCCTACAATGAGCAGTTCTTC
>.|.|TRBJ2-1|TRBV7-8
CASSLALALATYNEQFF
TGTGCCAGCAGCTTAGCGCTGGCCCTAGCGACCTACAATGAGCAGTTCTTC
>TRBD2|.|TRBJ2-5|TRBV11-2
CASSLVAGGRQETQYF
TGTGCCAGCAGCTTAGTGGCGGGAGGCCGCCAAGAGACCCAGTACTTC
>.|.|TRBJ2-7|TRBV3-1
CASSQGVQATYEQYF
TGTGCCAGCAGCCAAGGGGTCCAGGCCACCTACGAGCAGTACTTC
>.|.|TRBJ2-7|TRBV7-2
CASSFEARHEQYF
TGTGCCAGCAGCTTTGAGGCCCGGCACGAGCAGTACTTC
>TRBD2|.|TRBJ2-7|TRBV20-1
CSARPPGTSGYEQYF
TGCAGTGCTAGACCCCCCGGGACTAGCGGATACGAGCAGTACTTC